This T cell receptor (beta chain) was sequenced during a study of OX40 agonist ivuxolimab in advanced cancers. Findings of the study overall: Dose levels from 0.1 to 3.0 mg/kg saw CD4+ and CD8+ blood T cells expand clonally by week 6.

Method: immunoSEQ multiplex PCR; TCRdb's copy keeps in-frame clones and lacks some. The sample gives approximately 19,000 clones, more than 75% of which show up once; 21% is in the top ten. The count of this clone is one. Its target is not known. Germline V lookup: CDR1 SGHVS, CDR2 FNYEAQ. The CDR3 consists of 16 residues. Trimming cost V 0 bases and J 5 bases, with 16 bases left between them. The material was CD4+ or CD8+ T cells sorted from blood, obtained in a trial of the OX40 agonist ivuxolimab. V is TRBV7-6 and J is TRBJ2-5, with D possibly matching TRBD1 (6 bases). This clonotype was sampled from an adult with an advanced solid tumor such as melanoma, head and neck, liver or kidney cancer. The CDR3 here is CASSLAPGHKSETQYF. In nucleotides, the CDR3 is TGTGCCAGCAGCTTAGCTCCGGGACACAAATCGGAGACCCAGTACTTC.